These 7 T cell receptor beta chains share one sample of origin, sequenced in a study of T cell repertoires in cytomegalovirus infection (dated by TCRdb to the late 2010s). The sample was run on an Illumina HiSeq 1500. Using fastp at Q25 and MiXCR, TCRdb reprocessed the public reads and kept productive beta chains. When rows share a CDR3 protein, they turn into one entry using the most common DNA and genes. A total of around 270,000 distinct CDR3 sequences appear in this sample, 9.1% of them only once. The ten top clones hold less than 15% of the sample. The sample comprised PBMCs. The receptors stem from a human donor in good health (CMV status not recorded). Some clones in this sample may be carry-over from other donors' samples.

V gene TRBV19 combines with J gene TRBJ1-1; 7 nucleotides align to TRBD1. Germline V CDR1 and CDR2: LNHDA, SQIVND (reference sequence). The CDR3 length is 14 residues. Trimming took 3 bases from V and 4 from J; bases not matched to a gene: 5. CDR3 loop: CASSIPGGSTEAFF. The CDR3 DNA follows: TGTGCCAGTAGTATTCCAGGGGGGAGCACTGAAGCTTTCTTT.

This clonotype was observed at least ten times. The chain carries TRBV9 and TRBJ2-7, with D possibly being TRBD1 (5 bases). CDR1 is SGDLS, CDR2 YYNGEE, per germline. The CDR3 loop spans 14 amino acids. Trimming took off 4 bases at V and 0 bases at J, with 11 bases between the two ends. The CDR3: CASSIQESSYEQYF. The CDR3 DNA is TGTGCCAGCAGCATACAGGAGAGCTCCTACGAGCAGTACTTC.

The V and J genes are TRBV15 and TRBJ1-1; no reliable D call. V lost 5 bases, J lost 8 bases, and 12 bases lay in between. CDR1 and CDR2 from the germline V gene are LNHNV and YYDKDF (reference sequence). CDR3 length: 12 residues. The CDR3, as DNA: TGTGCCACCAGCGCGGGCCGGGCGGAAGCTTTCTTT. It encodes CATSAGRAEAFF. The complete variable domain, with remaining parts taken from reference TRBV15 and TRBJ1-1, reads DAMVIQNPRYQVTQFGKPVTLSCSQTLNHNVMYWYQQKSSQAPKLLFHYYDKDFNNEADTPDNFQSRRPNTSFCFLDIRSPGLGDTAMYLCATSAGRAEAFFGQGTRLTVV.

This rearrangement joins TRBV5-1 to TRBJ2-1; 9 bases agree with TRBD2. V lost 2 bases to trimming and J lost 8 bases; unmatched junction nucleotides: 8. Germline assignment: CDR1 SGHRS and CDR2 YFSETQ. CDR3 length: 15 residues. The CDR3 region has the DNA TGCGCCAGCAGCTTACGGCTAGCGGGACCTGATGAGCAGTTCTTC. Residues: CASSLRLAGPDEQFF. The complete variable domain, with remaining parts taken from reference TRBV5-1 and TRBJ2-1, reads KAGVTQTPRYLIKTRGQQVTLSCSPISGHRSVSWYQQTPGQGLQFLFEYFSETQRNKGNFPGRFSGRQFSNSRSEMNVSTLELGDSALYLCASSLRLAGPDEQFFGPGTRLTVL.

This clonotype came up many times. The chain uses TRBV7-2 and TRBJ2-5; 8 bases are a match to TRBD2. This CDR3 has 13 residues. After removal of 8 bases from V and 2 bases from J, the junction contained 4 bases not matched to a gene. The germline V gene encodes CDR1 SGHTA and CDR2 FQGNSA. CDR3 residues: CASLRGAQETQYF. The CDR3 DNA reads as TGTGCCAGCCTGCGGGGGGCTCAAGAGACCCAGTACTTC. Full variable domain (outside the CDR3, taken from reference TRBV7-2 and TRBJ2-5): GAGVSQSPSNKVTEKGKDVELRCDPISGHTALYWYRQSLGQGLEFLIYFQGNSAPDKSGLPSDRFSAERTGGSVSTLTIQRTQQEDSAVYLCASLRGAQETQYFGPGTRLLVL.

This clonotype was detected many times. The chain couples TRBV12-3 or TRBV12-4 to TRBJ1-6, with TRBD1 identical over 8 bases. CDR3 size: 13 residues. V gave up 7 bases and J gave up 7 bases; unmatched junction bases: 3. The DNA of the CDR3 is TGTGCCAGCACCTGGGACAGGAATTCACCCCTCCACTTT. It encodes CASTWDRNSPLHF.

In its sample, this clonotype was seen many times. This chain links TRBV7-2 with TRBJ1-5; D gene unclear. Trimming pared 1 base from V and 6 bases from J, leaving 10 bases between. CDR3 length: 14 residues. Germline lookup yields CDR1 SGHTA and CDR2 FQGNSA. DNA of the CDR3: TGTGCCAGCAGCTTAGGAGGGTTGGGTCAGCCCCAGCATTTT. This gives the protein CASSLGGLGQPQHF.